The T cell receptor beta chain described here comes from a study of CD8+ T cells in alopecia areata (dated by TCRdb to about 2018). Background for the entire study: Treated patients were enrolled in an open-label pilot trial of oral tofacitinib, 5 to 10 mg twice daily, for moderate-to-severe alopecia areata. RNA was obtained with the PAXgene miRNA kit for fixed scalp, the miRNeasy kit for PBMCs, and the RNeasy kit for mouse skin. Tofacitinib was given for 6 to 18 months, followed by 6 months of follow-up off drug to assess delayed response and recurrence. Patients on tofacitinib were biopsied at baseline and after 4 and 24 weeks of treatment, and several of the patients also had a later scalp biopsy. Clonality in the scalp was compared among normal scalp (n=4), patchy alopecia areata scalp (n=8), and alopecia totalis/universalis scalp (n=8). For the treated patients, the SALT score, which quantifies what percentage of scalp surface area is affected, served as the measure of disease severity. Scalp tissue and sorted CD4+ and CD8+ peripheral blood T cells from patchy and totalis/universalis alopecia areata patients and from healthy controls were covered by human TCRbeta sequencing. Amplification of TCRbeta CDR3 regions was done by immunoSEQ multiplex PCR using 35 Vbeta forward primers and 13 Jbeta reverse primers. High-throughput TCRbeta sequencing was used to examine T cell clonal expansion in alopecia areata in both the C3H/HeJ mouse model and human patients.

The V end gives up 6 bases and the J end 6 bases, leaving 10 bases in the junction not matched to a gene. The germline V gene provides CDR1 MNHEY and CDR2 SVGAGI. The CDR3 contains 15 residues, cysteine and phenylalanine counted. The only DNA kept is the CDR3, 45 bases in frame from the first base. The library was prepared using the immunoSEQ multiplex PCR assay. For TCR sequencing, RNA was extracted from every sample and reverse transcribed into cDNA to serve as template. SuperScript III was used to make first-strand cDNA, primed with a 2:1 mix of oligo-dT and random hexamers. Amplification bias was assessed with a synthetic immune receptor repertoire, and residual bias was removed computationally. The study's processing was this. Raw reads were preprocessed to remove errors, and CDR3 was defined by IMGT conventions from the conserved cysteine to phenylalanine. Clonality was computed as 1 minus the Shannon entropy, with the entropy normalized by log2 of the number of productive unique TCRs. CD4 or CD8 identity of scalp clones was inferred by cross-referencing scalp TCRbeta sequences with sorted blood CD4 and CD8 repertoires. TCRdb limited this immuneACCESS table to in-frame rearrangements with V and J called. A share of clones is missing; checked studies link under half to unresolved V genes, and the rest is unexplained. D and trimming come from the DNA, and the V and J calls and clone size come from that table. The sample profile shows 120,000 or so clones; around 60% of them were found once. The ten largest make up 5% to 7% of the sample.

Notes on this clone: The antigen it binds to is not known. Base qualities are not recorded, but no much larger clone differs from it by a single base.

The time point label here, explained by the study, means: more than 3 weeks on oral tofacitinib. The treatment or condition tag for this specimen amounts to: oral pan-JAK inhibitor, 5-10 mg twice daily. Lesional scalp punch biopsies and peripheral blood were obtained from alopecia areata patients. PBMCs were isolated by density centrifugation and stained for CD3, CD4 and CD8, and CD4+ and CD8+ T cells were sorted on a FACSAria. Overall study outcomes, separate from this receptor: Lesional scalp, especially in alopecia totalis/universalis, showed higher clonality and more expanded CD8+ clones than normal scalp, suggesting antigenic drive. During tofacitinib treatment, many expanded lesional clones remained in scalp and blood, and this persistence may partly explain relapse after treatment is stopped. The treated cohort was small, with a single nonresponder, so links between baseline CD8+ expansion and response need larger studies. Tofacitinib significantly decreased scalp clonality and the number of expanded CD8+ clones among the top 100 scalp clones. Shared TCR sequences between patients were less evident than in mice, which may be partly attributable to HLA diversity in the patient population. Unlike mouse skin, which is dominated by gammadelta T cells, normal human skin has resident alphabeta T cells that are also sequenced, and this complicates analysis of the scalp TCR repertoire.

This TCR derives from a human donor with alopecia areata. The chain employs TRBV6-5 and TRBJ2-1; 8 of the junction bases match TRBD2. The starting material was CD4+ T cells sorted from blood, obtained at week 4, from a patient treated with tofacitinib. Here the CDR3 is given as CASSHPTSGSNEQFF. At the DNA level, the sequence is TGTGCCAGCAGCCACCCCACTAGCGGATCCAATGAGCAGTTCTTC.